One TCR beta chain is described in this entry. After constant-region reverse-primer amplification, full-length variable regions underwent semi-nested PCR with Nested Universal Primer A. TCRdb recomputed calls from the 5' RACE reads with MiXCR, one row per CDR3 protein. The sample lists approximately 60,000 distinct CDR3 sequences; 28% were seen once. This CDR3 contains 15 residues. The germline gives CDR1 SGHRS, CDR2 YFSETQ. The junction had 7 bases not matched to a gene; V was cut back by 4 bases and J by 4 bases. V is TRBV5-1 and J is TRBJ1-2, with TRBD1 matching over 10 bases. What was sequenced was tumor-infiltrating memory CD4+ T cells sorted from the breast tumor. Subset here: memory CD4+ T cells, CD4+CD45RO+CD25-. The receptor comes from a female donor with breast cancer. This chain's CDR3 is CASSATGDRGYGYTF. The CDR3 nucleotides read TGCGCCAGCAGCGCGACAGGGGACAGGGGCTATGGCTACACCTTC.